A selection of T cell receptor beta chains follows, all from one sample in a study of OX40 agonist ivuxolimab in advanced cancers. Sequenced by immunoSEQ multiplex PCR; TCRdb stores in-frame clones only, minus some. The sample records approximately 88,000 clones, 70% to 90% being singletons. The sequenced sample was CD4+ or CD8+ T cells sorted from blood, obtained in a trial of the OX40 agonist ivuxolimab. These receptor sequences come from an adult with an advanced solid tumor such as melanoma, head and neck, liver or kidney cancer. Both conserved end residues are part of each CDR3. D genes are given only for firm matches. Only part of the rows carry a size: once, few, many, or a class if the clone is expanded.

J gene: TRBJ2-5; V gene: TRBV5-4; D gene: TRBD2; clone size: .; CDR3 protein: CASSLDSGGRETQYF; CDR3 DNA: TGTGCCAGCAGCTTGGATAGCGGGGGTCGGGAGACCCAGTACTTC
J gene: TRBJ1-4; V gene: TRBV6-1; D gene: TRBD1; clone size: .; CDR3 protein: CASSETGNRVANEKLFF; CDR3 DNA: TGTGCCAGTAGTGAGACAGGGAATCGGGTTGCTAATGAAAAACTGTTTTTT
J gene: TRBJ2-2; V gene: TRBV2; D gene: .; clone size: .; CDR3 protein: CASRLDSRGELFF; CDR3 DNA: TGTGCCAGCAGGCTGGACAGCCGTGGGGAGCTGTTTTTT
J gene: TRBJ2-7; V gene: TRBV19; D gene: .; clone size: .; CDR3 protein: CASRAGLPGEQYF; CDR3 DNA: TGTGCCAGTAGGGCGGGGCTGCCTGGGGAGCAGTACTTC
J gene: TRBJ1-3; V gene: TRBV2; D gene: TRBD1; clone size: .; CDR3 protein: CASSPDRVSGNTIYF; CDR3 DNA: TGTGCCAGCAGTCCCGACAGGGTGTCTGGAAACACCATATATTTT
J gene: TRBJ2-3; V gene: TRBV5-1; D gene: TRBD1; clone size: .; CDR3 protein: CASSPDRGPDTQYF; CDR3 DNA: TGCGCCAGCAGCCCGGACAGGGGACCAGATACGCAGTATTTT
J gene: TRBJ1-4; V gene: TRBV2; D gene: TRBD1; clone size: .; CDR3 protein: CASRWTGGEEKLFF; CDR3 DNA: TGTGCCAGCAGATGGACAGGGGGTGAGGAAAAACTGTTTTTT
J gene: TRBJ2-1; V gene: TRBV5-6; D gene: TRBD1; clone size: .; CDR3 protein: CASSLGWTGNFF; CDR3 DNA: TGTGCCAGCAGCTTGGGTTGGACAGGGAATTTCTTC
J gene: TRBJ1-1; V gene: TRBV9; D gene: .; clone size: .; CDR3 protein: CASSVHRARDTEAFF; CDR3 DNA: TGTGCCAGCAGCGTCCACCGGGCCCGTGACACTGAAGCTTTCTTT
J gene: TRBJ2-7; V gene: TRBV7-2; D gene: .; clone size: .; CDR3 protein: CASSLDTAYEQYF; CDR3 DNA: TGTGCCAGCAGCTTAGACACCGCCTACGAGCAGTACTTC
J gene: TRBJ1-1; V gene: TRBV6-1; D gene: .; clone size: .; CDR3 protein: CASTRENTEAFF; CDR3 DNA: TGTGCCAGCACAAGGGAAAACACTGAAGCTTTCTTT
J gene: TRBJ2-7; V gene: TRBV30; D gene: TRBD1; clone size: .; CDR3 protein: CAWSTPRPDRLPYEQYF; CDR3 DNA: TGTGCCTGGAGTACCCCACGACCGGACAGGTTACCCTACGAGCAGTACTTC
J gene: TRBJ1-2; V gene: TRBV6-5; D gene: TRBD1; clone size: .; CDR3 protein: CASSYSPPGGLYGYTF; CDR3 DNA: TGTGCCAGCAGTTACTCGCCCCCAGGGGGCCTCTATGGCTACACCTTC
J gene: TRBJ2-1; V gene: TRBV11-3; D gene: .; clone size: .; CDR3 protein: CASSLGIFGHVNEQFF; CDR3 DNA: TGTGCCAGCAGCTTAGGCATTTTTGGACACGTCAATGAGCAGTTCTTC
J gene: TRBJ2-1; V gene: TRBV29-1; D gene: TRBD1; clone size: once; CDR3 protein: CSTGKFSGQGSPYSYNEQFF; CDR3 DNA: TGCAGCACTGGAAAATTTTCGGGACAGGGGTCTCCGTACTCCTACAATGAGCAGTTCTTC
J gene: TRBJ1-1; V gene: TRBV6-5; D gene: TRBD1; clone size: .; CDR3 protein: CASSTRTGGNTEAFF; CDR3 DNA: TGTGCCAGCAGTACTAGGACAGGGGGGAACACTGAAGCTTTCTTT
J gene: TRBJ2-2; V gene: TRBV5-1; D gene: TRBD2; clone size: .; CDR3 protein: CASTRGQLAGTNTGELFF; CDR3 DNA: TGCGCCAGCACCCGCGGTCAACTAGCGGGGACGAACACCGGGGAGCTGTTTTTT
J gene: TRBJ1-2; V gene: TRBV6-4; D gene: .; clone size: .; CDR3 protein: CASREGYNYGYTF; CDR3 DNA: TGTGCCAGCAGGGAGGGGTATAACTATGGCTACACCTTC
J gene: TRBJ2-1; V gene: TRBV11-3; D gene: .; clone size: .; CDR3 protein: CASSFLPGGDINEQFF; CDR3 DNA: TGTGCCAGCAGCTTCCTCCCAGGCGGGGATATCAATGAGCAGTTCTTC
J gene: TRBJ1-6; V gene: TRBV27; D gene: TRBD1; clone size: .; CDR3 protein: CASSLSWTGGVNSPLHF; CDR3 DNA: TGTGCCAGCAGTTTATCTTGGACAGGGGGCGTTAATTCACCCCTCCACTTT
J gene: TRBJ2-7; V gene: TRBV6-1; D gene: .; clone size: .; CDR3 protein: CASKNYLYEQYF; CDR3 DNA: TGTGCCAGCAAAAACTACCTCTACGAGCAGTACTTC
J gene: TRBJ2-3; V gene: TRBV5-1; D gene: .; clone size: .; CDR3 protein: CASSLADLGLDTQYF; CDR3 DNA: TGCGCCAGCAGCTTGGCCGACCTGGGATTGGATACGCAGTATTTT
J gene: TRBJ1-6; V gene: TRBV27; D gene: TRBD1; clone size: .; CDR3 protein: CASSVQGQNSPLHF; CDR3 DNA: TGTGCCAGCAGCGTACAGGGGCAAAATTCACCCCTCCACTTT
J gene: TRBJ1-2; V gene: TRBV6-6; D gene: .; clone size: .; CDR3 protein: CASRQRDKTAHGYTF; CDR3 DNA: TGTGCCAGCAGACAACGGGACAAGACCGCTCATGGCTACACCTTC
J gene: TRBJ2-2; V gene: TRBV4-3; D gene: TRBD2; clone size: .; CDR3 protein: CASSQDTAGTIRELFF; CDR3 DNA: TGCGCCAGCAGCCAAGATACGGCAGGGACTATCCGGGAGCTGTTTTTT
J gene: TRBJ2-7; V gene: TRBV14; D gene: .; clone size: .; CDR3 protein: CASSQDIGFTYEQYF; CDR3 DNA: TGTGCCAGCAGCCAAGATATCGGGTTCACCTACGAGCAGTACTTC
J gene: TRBJ2-7; V gene: TRBV6-5; D gene: TRBD2; clone size: .; CDR3 protein: CASSPQRGHEQYF; CDR3 DNA: TGTGCCAGCAGTCCGCAGCGGGGCCACGAGCAGTACTTC
J gene: TRBJ2-7; V gene: TRBV2; D gene: TRBD2; clone size: .; CDR3 protein: CASSSGLLAGASHYEQYF; CDR3 DNA: TGTGCCAGCAGTTCGGGATTACTAGCGGGGGCTTCCCACTACGAGCAGTACTTC
J gene: TRBJ2-1; V gene: TRBV27; D gene: TRBD2; clone size: .; CDR3 protein: CASSWGLAGGPSSYNEQFF; CDR3 DNA: TGTGCCAGCAGTTGGGGACTAGCGGGGGGCCCGAGCTCCTACAATGAGCAGTTCTTC
J gene: TRBJ2-1; V gene: TRBV6-4; D gene: .; clone size: .; CDR3 protein: CASSDPRGEQFF; CDR3 DNA: TGTGCCAGCAGTGACCCCCGAGGGGAGCAGTTCTTC
J gene: TRBJ2-5; V gene: TRBV18; D gene: .; clone size: .; CDR3 protein: CASSPLTGAGGGTQYF; CDR3 DNA: TGTGCCAGCTCACCACTAACAGGTGCCGGGGGAGGGACCCAGTACTTC
J gene: TRBJ1-2; V gene: TRBV6-1; D gene: .; clone size: .; CDR3 protein: CASSESGYGYTF; CDR3 DNA: TGTGCCAGCAGTGAATCGGGCTATGGCTACACCTTC
J gene: TRBJ2-2; V gene: TRBV11-2; D gene: TRBD1; clone size: .; CDR3 protein: CASTGQGTTGELFF; CDR3 DNA: TGTGCCAGCACCGGACAGGGAACCACCGGGGAGCTGTTTTTT
J gene: TRBJ2-2; V gene: TRBV6-5; D gene: .; clone size: .; CDR3 protein: CASSYSGETYTGELFF; CDR3 DNA: TGTGCCAGCAGTTACTCGGGGGAGACTTACACCGGGGAGCTGTTTTTT
J gene: TRBJ2-7; V gene: TRBV5-1; D gene: TRBD1; clone size: .; CDR3 protein: CASSDGTATPYEQYF; CDR3 DNA: TGCGCCAGCAGCGATGGGACAGCCACCCCGTACGAGCAGTACTTC
J gene: TRBJ2-7; V gene: TRBV5-6; D gene: .; clone size: .; CDR3 protein: CASSLTALVSDYEQYF; CDR3 DNA: TGTGCCAGCAGCTTAACCGCGCTGGTCTCGGACTACGAGCAGTACTTC
J gene: TRBJ1-6; V gene: TRBV28; D gene: TRBD1; clone size: .; CDR3 protein: CASSQQGGVNSPLHF; CDR3 DNA: TGTGCCAGCAGTCAACAGGGGGGAGTTAATTCACCCCTCCACTTT
J gene: TRBJ2-7; V gene: TRBV18; D gene: TRBD1; clone size: .; CDR3 protein: CASSDGTGRNEQYF; CDR3 DNA: TGTGCCAGCTCCGATGGGACAGGGAGGAACGAGCAGTACTTC
J gene: TRBJ2-3; V gene: TRBV2; D gene: TRBD2; clone size: .; CDR3 protein: CASTTSGPYTQYF; CDR3 DNA: TGTGCCAGCACGACTAGCGGGCCCTATACGCAGTATTTT
J gene: TRBJ1-6; V gene: TRBV6-6; D gene: TRBD1; clone size: .; CDR3 protein: CASSMDRAINSPLHF; CDR3 DNA: TGTGCCAGCAGTATGGACAGGGCCATTAATTCACCCCTCCACTTT
J gene: TRBJ2-7; V gene: TRBV5-4; D gene: .; clone size: .; CDR3 protein: CASSLEGRRSYEQYF; CDR3 DNA: TGTGCCAGCAGCTTGGAAGGCAGGCGCTCCTACGAGCAGTACTTC
J gene: TRBJ1-6; V gene: TRBV6-1; D gene: .; clone size: .; CDR3 protein: CASSTGTYSPLHF; CDR3 DNA: TGTGCCAGCAGTACAGGGACCTATTCACCCCTCCACTTT
J gene: TRBJ1-5; V gene: TRBV19; D gene: TRBD1; clone size: once; CDR3 protein: CASSGTGYQPQHF; CDR3 DNA: TGTGCCAGTAGTGGGACAGGATATCAGCCCCAGCATTTT
J gene: TRBJ1-2; V gene: TRBV28; D gene: .; clone size: .; CDR3 protein: CASSYPGGNYGYTF; CDR3 DNA: TGTGCCAGCAGTTACCCGGGAGGGAACTATGGCTACACCTTC